This T cell receptor beta chain was captured by sequencing in a study of blood T cell repertoires in COVID-19. At the level of the study: The samples span acute and convalescent COVID-19 from the United States, Italy and Spain. In each case, the material was cDNA or gDNA derived from T cells, B-cell-depleted T cells, or PBMCs.

Under the authors' procedure: Quantification of nucleated cells was approximated via reference gene primer amplification. The data were produced by immunoSEQ multiplex PCR, yet TCRdb's version contains in-frame clones alone and is incomplete. From that table come the V and J calls and clone size; the DNA was used to work out D and trimming. The table includes 150,000 to 200,000 clones, roughly four fifths detected once. V was trimmed by 3 bases and J by 1 base, leaving 9 bases between them. Germline CDR1 reads MNHEY; CDR2 reads SVGAGI. The CDR3 contains 14 residues. Sample: peripheral blood. V is TRBV6-5 and J is TRBJ1-1, with TRBD1 as a possible D gene (6 bases). This receptor was taken from a man between 60 and 75 years old with active or convalescent COVID-19. The CDR3 reads CASSYRGANTEAFF. Here the CDR3 DNA reads TGTGCCAGCAGTTATCGGGGGGCGAACACTGAAGCTTTCTTT.